The clone carrying this T cell receptor beta chain was seen a few times. Its target is unknown. This specimen belongs to a study of beta chain features in type 1 diabetes. General study findings and limits: For cells with high TCR expression, cDNA sequencing could yield over-representation. People with Type 1 diabetes carried modestly yet significantly shorter TCRB CDR3s in all four CD4+ subsets.

The isolated RNA, all of it, was reverse transcribed, so expressed TCRB transcripts were what got sequenced. The method was immunoSEQ multiplex PCR; TCRdb's version includes in-frame clones alone and lacks a portion of them. The sample carries around 310,000 clones, about 13% recorded once. Trimming removed 1 base from V and 0 bases from J, with 7 bases in between. Germline V gene lookup returns CDR1 SGHTA and CDR2 FQGTGA. The CDR3 runs 15 residues. One heparinised draw, averaging about 116 mL, was taken per donor. The source is a woman aged 18-29 years with type 1 diabetes. The V and J genes are TRBV7-3 and TRBJ2-1; D is ambiguous. The sequenced sample consisted of naive CD4+ T cells from blood. The CDR3 DNA reads as TGTGCCAGCAGCTTAATTGGCAACTCCTACAATGAGCAGTTCTTC. This translates into CASSLIGNSYNEQFF.